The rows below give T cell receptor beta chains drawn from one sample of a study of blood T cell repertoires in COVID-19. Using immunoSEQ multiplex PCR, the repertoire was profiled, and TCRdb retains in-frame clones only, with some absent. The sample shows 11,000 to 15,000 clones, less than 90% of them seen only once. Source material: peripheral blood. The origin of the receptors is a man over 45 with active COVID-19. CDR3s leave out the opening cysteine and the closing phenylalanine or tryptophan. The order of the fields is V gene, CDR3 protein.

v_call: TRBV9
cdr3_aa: ASSVEASVYNEQF

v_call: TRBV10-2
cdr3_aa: ASKSLAPEQF

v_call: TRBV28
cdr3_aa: ACNQGGRVNTEAF

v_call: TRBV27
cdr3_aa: ASSFTMAGELF

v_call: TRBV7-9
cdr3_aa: ASSRKGLAGGYGMNEQF

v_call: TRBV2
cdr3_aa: ASSVPRYNEQF

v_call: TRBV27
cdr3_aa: ASSDVGASGSYEQY

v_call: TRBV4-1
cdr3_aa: ASKGGTGGDEQF

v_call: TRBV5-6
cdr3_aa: ASSLGRLVYTEAF

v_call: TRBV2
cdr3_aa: ASSEARSAGDTEAF

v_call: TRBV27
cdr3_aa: ASSLSSIASGRAPGTDTQY

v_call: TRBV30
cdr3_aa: AWSRRREDEQF

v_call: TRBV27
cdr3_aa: ASKRQREIPGELF

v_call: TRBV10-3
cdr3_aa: AISESQQAGIQY

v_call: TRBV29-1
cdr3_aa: SVLPEGGRTDTQY

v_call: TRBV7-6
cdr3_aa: ASSLVTGGPQETQY

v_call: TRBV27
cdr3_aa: ASSQTAGNEQF

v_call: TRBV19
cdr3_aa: ASSFGQSYEQY

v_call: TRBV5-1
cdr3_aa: ASSLEGDYEQPQH

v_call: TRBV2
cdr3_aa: ASSEEGAEQPQH

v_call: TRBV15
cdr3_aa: ATSPWVGLGTEAF

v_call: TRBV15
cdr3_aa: ATSRDRTGDGYT

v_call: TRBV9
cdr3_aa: ASSPQSGRGETQY

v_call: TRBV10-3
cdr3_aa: AINPSGTGGRTGELF

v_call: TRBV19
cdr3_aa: ASSLSQGESYNEQF

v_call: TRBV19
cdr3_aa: ASSIGQGSGYEQY

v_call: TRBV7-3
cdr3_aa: ASSLIGASGIREQF

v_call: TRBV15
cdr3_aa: ATSAESGTGFDGYT

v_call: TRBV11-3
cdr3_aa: ASSSISGTGNEQF

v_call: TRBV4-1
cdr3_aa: ASSPGQGGSYNEQF

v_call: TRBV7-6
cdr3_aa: ASSLTSWETQY

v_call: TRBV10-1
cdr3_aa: ASSPTGTQETQY

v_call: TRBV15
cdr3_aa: ATSRDLGGFPNEKLF

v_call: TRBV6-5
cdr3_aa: ASSYEQGAPVETQY

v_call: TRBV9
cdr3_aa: ASSVGGGRETQY

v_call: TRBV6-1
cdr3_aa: ASSERGEDYEQY

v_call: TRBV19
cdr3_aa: ASSIVAREPQH

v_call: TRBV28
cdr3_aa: ASSISGTGVYEQY

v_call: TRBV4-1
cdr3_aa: ASSQERVNTEAF

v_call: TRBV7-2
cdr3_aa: ASSARQGRNYNEQF

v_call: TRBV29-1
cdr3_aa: SVVDQGSDIQY

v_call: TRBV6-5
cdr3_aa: ASTLAGASNEQF

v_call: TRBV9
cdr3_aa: ASSVAGRGRLEDEQY

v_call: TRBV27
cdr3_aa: ASRLGLAGSDTQY

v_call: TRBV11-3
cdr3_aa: ASSLGAENIQY

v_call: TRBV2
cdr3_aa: ASSVSEGGQPQH

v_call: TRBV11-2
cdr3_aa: ASSSSTGFSYNEQF

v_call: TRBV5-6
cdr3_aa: ASSLPGTFEYEQY

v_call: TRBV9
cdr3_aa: ASSVAGEIYNEQF

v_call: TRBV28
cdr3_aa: ASSLGGENTEAF

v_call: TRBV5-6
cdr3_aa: ASSIRDRGQPQH

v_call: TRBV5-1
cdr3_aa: ASSSQDPYDSLKSY

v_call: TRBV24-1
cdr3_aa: ATSASGSAYNEQF

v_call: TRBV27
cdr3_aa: ASSLSGVTEAF